This T cell receptor beta chain was identified in a study of T cells expressing NK-cell markers. Overall study results and limits: For four donors, these clonotypes were likewise the leading ones in the CD3+CD56-NKG2C+ fraction.

Following a re-call of the 5' RACE reads, TCRdb has one entry per CDR3 protein and lacks DNA. This sample's table reports about 410,000 distinct CDR3 sequences. Note on this clonotype: Its antigen is not identified.

The sequence came from a woman aged 45-65 years in good health. The material sequenced was blood T cells: a sorted CD56 or NKG2C T cell subset, CD4+ or CD8+ T cells, or bulk PBMC T cells (not recorded which).

CDR3 region: CASSILGTGAGSEQFF. The rearrangement joins TRBV27 to TRBJ2-1; TCRdb's assignment of TRBD1 cannot be checked, as there is no DNA. Germline CDR1 and CDR2: MNHEY and SMNVEV (reference sequence). This CDR3 is built from 16 residues.